The clone carrying this TCR beta chain has at least ten counts. Its cognate antigen is unknown. The sample comes from a study of T cells in Graves' hyperthyroidism and ophthalmopathy. On the study more broadly: Blood from the periphery was taken at initial diagnosis, before any treatment.

Diagnosis relied on clinical symptoms, serum thyroxine and TRAb, thyroid ultrasound and orbital computed tomography. The investigators amplified TCR beta CDR3 regions from RNA transcripts. HTBI primers were used for first-round RT-PCR of the TCR CDR3. Via MiXCR, TCRdb re-called the multiplex PCR reads, giving one row per CDR3 protein. Of around 290,000 distinct CDR3 sequences listed, 15% to 20% are singletons. The CDR3 is 18 amino acids. The germline CDR1 and CDR2 sequences are MNHEY and SMNVEV (reference sequence). Trimming cost V 5 bases and J 2 bases, with 19 bases left between them. The study's findings and limits: Most thyroid clonotypes expanded above 0.001 were also detected in blood. Before onset, ophthalmopathy was predicted by the model a median roughly 6.8 months earlier.

The source of this sequence is a woman in her sixties with Graves' ophthalmopathy. Sequenced material: blood. This chain uses TRBV27 with TRBJ2-6; perhaps TRBD1 as D (6 bases). The CDR3: CASSNQGMQGTGANVLTF. The CDR3 region has the DNA TGTGCCAGCAGTAACCAGGGGATGCAAGGGACTGGGGCCAACGTCCTGACTTTC.